A selection of T cell receptor beta chains follows, all from one sample in a study of cytomegalovirus exposure and HLA in healthy donors. The method was immunoSEQ multiplex PCR; TCRdb's version includes in-frame clones alone and lacks a portion of them. The profile shows 87,000 or so clones, 64% of them singletons. The sequencing sample was made of PBMCs. All receptors come from a man between 60 and 75 years old in good health and CMV-seronegative. Each CDR3 is given with its conserved first and last residue.

V gene,CDR3 protein
TRBV4-2,CASSQDGTGNSYEQYF
TRBV2,CASSDRPRGNIQYF
TRBV11-3,CASCTHDYEQYF
TRBV14,CASSQGLYEQYF
TRBV5-4,CASSRLGVGTYEQYF
TRBV25-1,CASSEIVWREAGNEQFF
TRBV7-3,CASSVTGGQQFF
TRBV29-1,CSVEDPYGADGYTF
TRBV2,CASSAGTENVYYGYTF
TRBV7-8,CASSLRTSGEGYF
TRBV10-3,CAISESRLAGPTYEQYF
TRBV18,CASSPVGGDQETQYF
TRBV4-2,CASSQAPSGGTDTQYF
TRBV6-5,CASSQRTGISGAFF
TRBV27,CASSFLRGTSTDTQYF
TRBV25-1,CASSLAEKLFF
TRBV19,CASRTGTGALPGEQYF
TRBV19,CASSLKAHLALGTDTQYF
TRBV6-1,CASSELTGGNSPLHF
TRBV28,CASSIGQTDNYGYTF
TRBV9,CASSLDGGNDYGYTF
TRBV14,CASSQDSGFGEKLFF
TRBV6-5,CASSPTGGGGYTF
TRBV6-1,CASSEAGTAYNSPLHF
TRBV20-1,CSAASGFEQFF
TRBV10-2,CATDGLRGIQYF
TRBV19,CASSIPGGDTEAFF
TRBV19,CASSIAPWEGNTEAFF
TRBV15,CATSRDLRGPGQPQHF
TRBV5-4,CASSTTYSGARAAFF
TRBV5-5,CASSLAGGNEQYF
TRBV6-1,CASSERRGTETNGYTF
TRBV9,CASSPSGGWETEAFF
TRBV7-2,CASSLGTGYYSPLHF
TRBV7-9,CSSSLGVEKLFF
TRBV7-4,CASSPPRETGVAFF
TRBV30,CAWSGQGNEKLFF